This is a list of T cell receptor beta chains from one sample in a study of blood T cells in healthy people across ages. In TCRdb, the 5' RACE reads were re-called with MiXCR into one record per CDR3 protein. The sample holds roughly 1,300,000 distinct CDR3 sequences, approximately 59% seen once. Specimen: blood. These receptor sequences come from a man aged 18 to 29 in good health. CDR3s include the opening cysteine and the closing phenylalanine or tryptophan. The D gene is left open where the match is weak. Size is stated for part of the rows, as once, few or many counts, or as a class when the clone is expanded.

v_call	clone_size	d_call	j_call	cdr3_nt	cdr3_aa
TRBV6-1	-	-	TRBJ1-5	TGTGCCAGCAGTGAAGTGTGGGGGGGCGAGCAGCCCCAGCATTTT	CASSEVWGGEQPQHF
TRBV7-2	few	TRBD1	TRBJ2-3	TGTGCCAGCAGCTCACCTCCGCCGGGACAGGGAGGGGATACGCAGTATTTT	CASSSPPPGQGGDTQYF
TRBV18	few	-	TRBJ1-2	TGTGTCAGCTCACCACGGGACGGTAATGGCTACACCTTC	CVSSPRDGNGYTF
TRBV5-1	-	-	TRBJ2-5	TGCGCCAGCAGCTTGGTTTTGTCAACACCACAAGAGACCCAGTACTTC	CASSLVLSTPQETQYF
TRBV29-1	-	TRBD2	TRBJ2-7	TGCAGCGTTGAAGATGGGATAGCGGGAGGGCCACAGTACGAGCAGTACTTC	CSVEDGIAGGPQYEQYF
TRBV25-1	-	TRBD2	TRBJ2-4	TGTGCCAGCAGTGAATCGAGGAGGCGGGAGGGCCGGAGCATTCAGTACTTC	CASSESRRREGRSIQYF
TRBV7-8	-	-	TRBJ2-7	TGTGCCAGCAGCCCTAATTTAGGGAGTCCAACCTACGAGCAGTACTTC	CASSPNLGSPTYEQYF
TRBV24-1	few	-	TRBJ2-6	TGTGCCACCAGTGACCCTTGGACACCCTCCTCTGGGGCCAACGTCCTGACTTTC	CATSDPWTPSSGANVLTF
TRBV7-2	-	-	TRBJ2-5	TGTGCCAGCGCTTCTGGCCGCTATGAGCAGTACTTC	CASASGRYEQYF
TRBV7-9	-	-	TRBJ2-3	TGTGCCAGCAGCCCCTCTAGTCTTGGGGCGGATACGCAGTATTTT	CASSPSSLGADTQYF
TRBV4-1	-	TRBD2	TRBJ2-7	TGCGCCAGCAGCCAACCGGGACTAGCGCGGCAGTACTTC	CASSQPGLARQYF
TRBV6-5	-	TRBD2	TRBJ2-7	TGTGCCAGCAAAACTAGCGGTTACGAGCAGTACTTC	CASKTSGYEQYF
TRBV5-5	-	-	TRBJ1-3	TGTGCCAGCAGCTTGGATTGGGGCTCTGGAAACACCATATATTTT	CASSLDWGSGNTIYF
TRBV20-1	-	TRBD1	TRBJ1-5	TGCAGTGCCAAACACACAGGGGTTGAACAGCCCCAGCATTTT	CSAKHTGVEQPQHF
TRBV9	-	-	TRBJ1-2	TGTGCCAGCAGCGAACAGATGGACTATGGCTACACCTTC	CASSEQMDYGYTF
TRBV7-9	few	TRBD1	TRBJ2-7	TGTGCCAGCAGCCCCGACAGGGCAGACGAGCAGTACTTC	CASSPDRADEQYF
TRBV29-1	-	TRBD1	TRBJ2-1	TGCAGCGTTGCTAGTTTCAGGGGGCGCATCGATGAGCAGTTCTTC	CSVASFRGRIDEQFF
TRBV5-1	-	-	TRBJ1-2	TGCGCCATCCACGACCCGACAGTTTCCCCCTATGGCTACACCTTC	CAIHDPTVSPYGYTF
TRBV6-5	few	-	TRBJ1-2	TGTGCCAGCAGTTACGCGGTAACTAACTATGGCTACACCTTC	CASSYAVTNYGYTF
TRBV20-1	-	TRBD2	TRBJ2-7	TGCAGTGCTAGGGCTAGCGGTTTTCCCTACGAGCAGTACTTC	CSARASGFPYEQYF
TRBV6-2/TRBV6-3	-	TRBD1	TRBJ2-1	TGTGCCAGCGACAGGGGCCTTGGCGATGAGCAGTTCTTC	CASDRGLGDEQFF
TRBV11-2	-	-	TRBJ2-7	TGTGCCAGCAGCATTCGTTCCCCCTACGAGCAGTACTTC	CASSIRSPYEQYF
TRBV20-1	few	TRBD2	TRBJ2-1	TGCAGTGCTGCGGGACTAGCGGACTACAATGAGCAGTTCTTC	CSAAGLADYNEQFF
TRBV5-4	-	TRBD1	TRBJ1-2	TGTGCCAGCAGCCGGGACAGGGGAGGAGGCGGCTACACCTTC	CASSRDRGGGGYTF
TRBV7-8	-	TRBD2	TRBJ2-7	TGTGCCAGCAGCACATATCCGCGGGGGGGATCGGAGTACGAGCAGTACTTC	CASSTYPRGGSEYEQYF
TRBV29-1	-	-	TRBJ2-2	TGCAGCGTTGGGCCGGGGGAGGCCGGGGAGCTGTTTTTT	CSVGPGEAGELFF
TRBV27	-	-	TRBJ1-2	TGTGCCAGCAGTTTTGGAGGGGAAGGGTATGGCTACACCTTC	CASSFGGEGYGYTF
TRBV29-1	-	-	TRBJ2-6	TGCAGCGCCATCACCCGGGCCGACTCTGGGGCCAACGTCCTGACTTTC	CSAITRADSGANVLTF
TRBV7-2	-	TRBD1	TRBJ1-6	TGTGCCAGCAGCCCCAGGGACAGCTTTTCACCCCTCCACTTT	CASSPRDSFSPLHF
TRBV6-5	-	TRBD2	TRBJ2-3	TGTGCCAGCAGTTACGGACTAGCGGGAACAGATACGCAGTATTTT	CASSYGLAGTDTQYF
TRBV20-1	-	TRBD2	TRBJ2-7	TGCAGTGCTAGAGACCTAGCGGGACCCTACGACGAGCAGTACTTC	CSARDLAGPYDEQYF
TRBV25-1	few	TRBD1	TRBJ1-2	TGTGCCAGCAGTGAATACGGGGACAGGGGCAAGGGCTACACCTTC	CASSEYGDRGKGYTF
TRBV4-1	few	TRBD1	TRBJ2-7	TGCGCCAGCAGCCAAGAGGGGACAGGGATCAACGAGCAGTACTTC	CASSQEGTGINEQYF
TRBV5-1	-	TRBD1	TRBJ1-4	TGCGCCAGTACCACAGGGGGCAATGAAAAACTGTTTTTT	CASTTGGNEKLFF
TRBV28	-	TRBD2	TRBJ2-7	TGTGCCACCGGCCCTAGCGGGGGTACCTACGAGCAGTACTTC	CATGPSGGTYEQYF